One and the same sample provided the 24 T cell receptor beta chains below, sequenced in a study of cytomegalovirus exposure and HLA in healthy donors. The study ran its PCR with 60 Vbeta and 13 Jbeta primers. Method: immunoSEQ multiplex PCR; TCRdb's copy keeps in-frame clones and lacks some. This table holds some 150,000 clones, 64% found once. Sequencing input: PBMCs. The receptor set was obtained from a woman aged 25 to 39 in good health and CMV-seropositive.

The chain links TRBV4-1 to TRBJ2-5, with 7 nucleotides matching TRBD2. CDR1 and CDR2 from the germline V gene are MGHRA and YSYEKL. This CDR3 is built from 17 residues. V trimming: 1 base; J trimming: 4 bases; junction bases outside the gene matches: 12. DNA of the CDR3: TGCGCCAGCAGCCAAGTTCTGGCGGGGGAAGTTGTAGAGACCCAGTACTTC. It specifies CASSQVLAGEVVETQYF.

This clone was counted only a few times. The rearrangement links TRBV7-2 to TRBJ2-2, with 7 bases that match TRBD2. This CDR3 has 15 residues. The trim removed 4 bases at V and 7 bases at J, leaving 9 bases unmatched. Germline V gene sequence: CDR1 SGHTA, CDR2 FQGNSA. CDR3 amino acids: CASSSVAGPYGELFF. The CDR3 bases are TGTGCCAGCAGCTCCGTAGCGGGCCCTTACGGGGAGCTGTTTTTT.

This sequence joins TRBV5-4 and TRBJ2-1; D is perhaps TRBD2 (5 bases). The CDR3 has 14 amino acids. Germline V gene lookup returns CDR1 SGHNT and CDR2 YYREEE (reference sequence). V gave up 3 bases and J gave up 0 bases, with 7 bases separating them. The CDR3 loop reads CASSSGSSYNEQFF. CDR3 nucleotides: TGTGCCAGCAGCTCGGGAAGCTCCTACAATGAGCAGTTCTTC.

This clone appeared a few times. The rearrangement links TRBV5-6 to TRBJ2-5, with D hard to call. The CDR3 contains 12 residues. From germline, CDR1 is SGHDT and CDR2 YYEEEE. V lost 2 bases to trimming and J lost 5 bases, with 7 bases between them. CDR3 protein: CASSFVRETQYF. CDR3 in DNA: TGTGCCAGCAGCTTTGTACGGGAGACCCAGTACTTC. The variable domain in full, completed from reference TRBV5-6 and TRBJ2-5, reads DAGVTQSPTHLIKTRGQQVTLRCSPKSGHDTVSWYQQALGQGPQFIFQYYEEEERQRGNFPDRFSGHQFPNYSSELNVNALLLGDSALYLCASSFVRETQYFGPGTRLLVL.

J is TRBJ1-1 and V is TRBV18, with D perhaps TRBD1 (5 bases). Germline assignment: CDR1 KGHSH and CDR2 LQKENI. This CDR3 has 12 residues. Deletions cut 3 bases from V and 7 bases from J, with 9 bases between. The DNA for the CDR3 is TGTGCCAGCTCACCCAGACAGTATGAAGCTTTCTTT. This gives the protein CASSPRQYEAFF.

This clone was counted between two and nine times. The rearrangement links TRBV29-1 to TRBJ1-3, with 7 bases matching TRBD1. Germline values: CDR1 SQVTM, CDR2 ANQGSEA. The V segment lost 1 base and the J segment 2 bases; nucleotides outside the gene matches: 2. The CDR3 has 14 residues. Here the CDR3 reads CSVEVGQTGNTIYF. The CDR3 DNA reads TGCAGCGTTGAAGTGGGACAGACTGGAAACACCATATATTTT.

DNA for the CDR3: TGTGCCAGCAGCCGGACAGCCTATAGCAATCAGCCCCAGCATTTT. Protein product: CASSRTAYSNQPQHF. The chain is built from TRBV6-6 and TRBJ1-5; D might be TRBD1 (6 bases). CDR1 is MNHNY, CDR2 SVGAGI, per germline (reference sequence). V was shortened by 6 bases and J by 0 bases, with 12 bases between the two germline ends. This CDR3 is 15 amino acids long.

The V call is TRBV7-9, the J call TRBJ2-1; 7 bases map to TRBD2. J was trimmed by 6 bases and V by 8 bases; bases with no gene match: 7. The V gene's germline CDR1 is SEHNR and CDR2 FQNEAQ (reference sequence). The CDR3 covers 13 residues. The chain's CDR3 is CASGLGEFNEQFF. DNA for the CDR3: TGTGCCAGCGGACTAGGAGAGTTCAATGAGCAGTTCTTC.

This chain connects TRBV10-1 to TRBJ2-5; possibly TRBD1 for D (5 bases). Trimming cost V 4 bases and J 5 bases, with 14 bases left between them. The CDR3 contains 14 residues. Germline assignment: CDR1 WNHNN and CDR2 SYGVQD (reference sequence). The CDR3 region is CASSAGSVVETQYF. For the CDR3, the DNA is TGCGCCAGCAGTGCAGGGTCCGTCGTGGAGACCCAGTACTTC.

There are a few counts of this clone. J is TRBJ1-1 and V is TRBV19; D may be TRBD1 (6 bases). The V gene lost 1 base and the J gene lost 3 bases, with 18 bases spanning the gap. This CDR3 contains 17 residues. Per germline, CDR1 LNHDA and CDR2 SQIVND (reference sequence). The DNA of the CDR3 is TGTGCCAGTAGTATAGGCCAGGGGATGGCTCTGTACACTGAAGCTTTCTTT. This codes for CASSIGQGMALYTEAFF. Using reference TRBV19 and TRBJ1-1 for the parts outside the CDR3, the full variable domain is DGGITQSPKYLFRKEGQNVTLSCEQNLNHDAMYWYRQDPGQGLRLIYYSQIVNDFQKGDIAEGYSVSREKKESFPLTVTSAQKNPTAFYLCASSIGQGMALYTEAFFGQGTRLTVV.

V usage is TRBV30 and J usage is TRBJ1-2; D remains unclear. CDR3 length equals 11 residues. V was shortened by 7 bases and J by 6 bases, with 12 bases between the two germline ends. Germline CDR1 GTSNPN, CDR2 SVGIG (reference sequence). CDR3 DNA sequence: TGTGCCTCGGGATTCCTCGATGGCTACACCTTC. Its protein is CASGFLDGYTF.

The chain has TRBV5-1 and TRBJ2-2; D remains ambiguous. V lost 1 base, J lost 0 bases, and 10 bases lay in between. The CDR3 sequence is 16 residues long. Germline assignment: CDR1 SGHRS and CDR2 YFSETQ. CDR3 amino acids: CASSLMLTSNTGELFF. CDR3 sequence (DNA): TGCGCCAGCAGCTTGATGCTCACATCGAACACCGGGGAGCTGTTTTTT.

This clone was detected only a few times. The chain links TRBV10-1 to TRBJ2-4; TRBD1 might be the D (5 bases). Trimming removed 10 bases from V and 0 bases from J, with 19 bases in between. CDR3 length equals 16 residues. CDR1 and CDR2 (germline): WNHNN, SYGVQD (reference sequence). In DNA form, the CDR3 reads TGCGCCATCCTTAAACGACAGACAGTAGCCAAAAACATTCAGTACTTC. It translates to CAILKRQTVAKNIQYF.

The J gene is TRBJ2-7, the V gene TRBV7-9; D uncertain. V was shortened by 5 bases and J by 3 bases, with 8 bases between the two germline ends. CDR1 and CDR2 (germline): SEHNR, FQNEAQ (reference sequence). The CDR3 is 12 residues long. For the CDR3, the DNA is TGTGCCAGCAGCACCGCTAGCTACGAGCAGTACTTC. Protein product: CASSTASYEQYF.

The gene calls are TRBV13 and TRBJ2-7, with D possibly matching TRBD2 (6 bases). This CDR3 has 14 amino acids. Germline lookup yields CDR1 PRHDT and CDR2 FYEKMQ (reference sequence). The V end lost 0 bases, the J end lost 3 bases, and 9 bases lay between the germline ends. CDR3 region: CASSLGGTVYEQYF. CDR3 coding DNA: TGTGCCAGCAGCTTAGGCGGGACTGTCTACGAGCAGTACTTC.

The V gene is TRBV5-6, the J gene TRBJ2-1; 9 nucleotides align to TRBD2. The V gene end was trimmed by 0 bases and the J gene end by 6 bases; junction bases not matched to a gene: 4. This CDR3 region has 15 residues. Germline V gene sequence: CDR1 SGHDT, CDR2 YYEEEE. The CDR3 DNA is TGTGCCAGCAGCTTGGATCGCGGGAGGGCCAATGAGCAGTTCTTC. Amino acid sequence: CASSLDRGRANEQFF.

The rearrangement joins TRBV6-6 to TRBJ1-1, with 7 bases identical to TRBD1. The CDR3 has 14 residues. J lost 7 bases, V lost 5 bases, and 10 bases had no gene match. Per germline, CDR1 MNHNY and CDR2 SVGAGI (reference sequence). CDR3 bases: TGTGCCAGCAGTAACGGGGGACAGATAGTTGAAGCTTTCTTT. Its translation: CASSNGGQIVEAFF.

The CDR3 DNA is TGTGCCAGCAGTGACTCGTGTGAGGGAGTCTACGAGCAGTACTTC. Translated: CASSDSCEGVYEQYF. This chain links TRBV6-4 with TRBJ2-7; the D gene is possibly TRBD2 (5 bases). Germline V gives CDR1 MRHNA, CDR2 SNTAGT. CDR3 size: 15 residues. V was shortened by 0 bases and J by 3 bases, with 12 bases between the two germline ends.

The chain couples TRBV6-6 to TRBJ2-5; D is perhaps TRBD2 (6 bases). CDR1 and CDR2 from the germline V gene are MNHNY and SVGAGI (reference sequence). V was cut by 11 bases and J by 9 bases, with 10 bases left in between. This CDR3 has 9 residues. The CDR3 sequence is CAGGGSQYF. The CDR3 DNA reads as TGTGCCGGGGGAGGATCCCAGTACTTC.

This clone was counted a few times. The chain uses TRBV11-2 and TRBJ2-1; unclear D gene. This CDR3 has 14 residues. V was shortened by 1 base and J by 3 bases, with 7 bases between the two germline ends. The germline gives CDR1 SGHAT, CDR2 FQNNGV. The CDR3 DNA follows: TGTGCCAGCAGCTTAGGGCAAAACTACAATGAGCAGTTCTTC. As protein: CASSLGQNYNEQFF.

This clone has a handful of counts. The chain has TRBV28 and TRBJ1-1, with TRBD1 as a possible D gene (5 bases). CDR1 and CDR2 from the germline V gene are MDHEN and SYDVKM. This CDR3 has 13 amino acids. V was shortened by 3 bases and J by 8 bases, with 13 bases between the two germline ends. The CDR3 protein is CASSLVRQNEAFF. In DNA, the CDR3 is TGTGCCAGCAGTTTGGTTCGACAGAACGAAGCTTTCTTT.

J is TRBJ1-3 and V is TRBV6-1; TRBD1 matches at 8 bases. This CDR3 comprises 18 residues. Germline CDR1 is MNHNS and CDR2 is SASEGT. V gave up 3 bases and J gave up 4 bases; unmatched junction bases: 14. CDR3 nucleotide sequence: TGTGCCAGCAGTGAGAGGGCGATGCAGGGGGCGACGGGAAACACCATATATTTT. This translates into CASSERAMQGATGNTIYF.

The V call is TRBV30, the J call TRBJ1-5, with D tentatively TRBD1 (6 bases). The CDR3 runs to 14 residues. Per the germline V gene, CDR1 is GTSNPN and CDR2 is SVGIG (reference sequence). Trimming left V 2 bases short and J 0 bases short, with 8 bases between. The CDR3 spells CAWSKGHSNQPQHF. CDR3 bases: TGTGCCTGGAGTAAGGGACATAGCAATCAGCCCCAGCATTTT.

The chain carries TRBV2 and TRBJ1-1; D is unresolved. Between the trimmed V and J ends, which lost 7 bases and 0 bases, there was a span of 9 bases. The CDR3 length is 13 residues. The germline V gene encodes CDR1 SNHLY and CDR2 FYNNEI. Here the CDR3 DNA reads TGTGCCAGCAAAGAGGAGATGAACACTGAAGCTTTCTTT. Residues: CASKEEMNTEAFF.